This record covers a single T cell receptor beta chain. No cognate antigen has been identified for it. One base away there is no much larger clone; base qualities are not given. V is pared back by 8 bases and J by 1 base, with 17 bases lying between the germline termini. Its CDR3 holds 15 amino acids, cysteine through phenylalanine. Only the CDR3 DNA is retained, 45 bases long and in frame from the first base. The germline V gene (reference sequence) gives CDR1 as LNHDA and CDR2 as SQIVND. Thawed PBMCs were FACS-sorted into unstimulated Tregs (CD4+CD25+CD127-), CD4+ non-Tregs (CD4+CD25-), CD4 cells and CD8 cells. Blood from healthy controls was obtained either from healthy volunteers or as purchased buffy coats. Healthy control blood was processed to PBMCs with a Ficoll density gradient and then cryopreserved, whereas patient PBMCs were collected both before and after transplant. The data are from a study of Tregs in tolerant kidney transplant recipients (dated by TCRdb to between 2019 and 2020). Describing the broader study: TCRbeta sequencing was used in the study to identify donor-specific regulatory T cells before combined kidney and bone marrow transplantation, and the identified cells were then tracked after transplant. Several methods of expanding Tregs specific for an allogeneic donor were compared by TCRbeta repertoire sequencing in a few healthy controls.

The research as a whole found: Biological reproducibility was not directly addressed, though technical replication error appeared minimal. Expanding Tregs with activated donor B cells appeared to identify the most biologically relevant and donor-specific TCRbeta repertoire. The study was constrained by small patient numbers, and validation of the findings is required in larger populations and under other immunosuppression protocols.

For TCRbeta CDR3 sequencing, genomic DNA was extracted from sorted cells using the QIAGEN DNeasy Blood and Tissue Kit. High-throughput TCRbeta CDR3 sequencing, including PCR amplification with bias correction and internal controls, was performed commercially through immunoSEQ. On the study's bioinformatics: Unique productive TCRbeta sequences were defined by CDR3 nucleotide sequence when primers matched and otherwise by CDR3 amino acid sequence together with Vbeta and Jbeta genes. As a correction for sorting error, sequences shared between sorted populations at a frequency ratio of 2:1 or less were discarded, and the remaining shared sequences were assigned to the higher population. A sequence was defined as donor-reactive if the sequence was expanded at least 5-fold in CFSE-low cells compared with unstimulated cells and had a frequency of at least 0.01% in CFSE-low cells. Jensen-Shannon divergence, calculated on the top 100 TCRbeta sequences ranked by frequency, was used to quantify repertoire divergence. For any sample with multiple sequencing runs, sorting error was corrected in each run separately before the runs were pooled. TCRdb stores this immuneACCESS table with in-frame sequences only. Part of the clones is absent; in the studies checked, under half of the shortfall reflects unresolved V genes, and no reason is known for the rest. V, J and clone size derive from that table, while D and trimming were established from the DNA sequence. The sample contains about 240,000 clones, roughly 84% of them found a single time. The ten largest clones represent about 0.64% of the sample.

The sequencing input was CD4+ T cells from blood. The chain is made from TRBV19 and TRBJ1-1; TRBD1 is a weak D gene call, 6 bases matching. The source of this sequence is a human donor in good health. The CDR3 protein is CASGPQGTRNTEAFF. DNA sequence: TGTGCCAGTGGCCCCCAGGGGACCAGGAACACTGAAGCTTTCTTT. Where the CDR3 stops, the reference TRBV19 and TRBJ1-1 genes take over; the full variable domain is DGGITQSPKYLFRKEGQNVTLSCEQNLNHDAMYWYRQDPGQGLRLIYYSQIVNDFQKGDIAEGYSVSREKKESFPLTVTSAQKNPTAFYLCASGPQGTRNTEAFFGQGTRLTVV.